These 24 T cell receptor beta chains were all obtained from the same sample, sequenced in a study of blood T cells in healthy people across ages. A sample-barcoded 5' primer and a J-beta primer mix were used in a second PCR of roughly 7 to 11 cycles. A single record per CDR3 protein comes from TCRdb applying MiXCR to the 5' RACE reads. The sample contains around 320,000 distinct CDR3 sequences, 27% of which appear only once. Sequencing was performed on blood. The receptor source for this set is a woman aged 70-85 years in good health.

There are many counts of this clonotype. This sequence joins TRBV5-1 and TRBJ1-1; D ambiguous. V dropped 0 bases and J dropped 3 bases, with 3 bases sitting between them. Germline-derived CDR1 and CDR2 are SGHRS and YFSETQ. CDR3 size: 12 residues. CDR3 region: CASSLGDTEAFF. The CDR3 DNA follows: TGCGCCAGCAGCTTGGGGGACACTGAAGCTTTCTTT.

Many counts were recorded for this clonotype. A junction end diverges from the germline sequence, so it may reflect a read error. The chain links TRBV5-1 to TRBJ2-6; D unresolved. Germline CDR1 reads SGHRS; CDR2 reads YFSETQ. The CDR3 totals 15 residues. In nucleotides, the CDR3 is TGTGCCAGCAGCCTCGGGTCCTCTGGGGCCAACGTCCTGACTTTC. The encoded protein is CASSLGSSGANVLTF.

Comments on this clonotype: An end of the junction does not agree with germline; a read error may underlie this. The J gene is TRBJ2-5, the V gene TRBV5-1; no clear D gene. The CDR3 extends over 13 amino acids. Germline CDR1 and CDR2: SGHRS and YFSETQ. The CDR3: CVSSLLGQETQYF. The CDR3 DNA is TGCGTCAGCAGCTTACTGGGCCAAGAGACCCAGTACTTC. The full variable domain, with the rest looked up from reference TRBV5-1 and TRBJ2-5, is KAGVTQTPRYLIKTRGQQVTLSCSPISGHRSVSWYQQTPGQGLQFLFEYFSETQRNKGNFPGRFSGRQFSNSRSEMNVSTLELGDSALYLCVSSLLGQETQYFGPGTRLLVL.

V usage is TRBV7-2 and J usage is TRBJ2-3; TRBD2 agrees at 13 bases. J gave up 4 bases and V 0 bases, and 1 base lay outside the gene matches. Germline values: CDR1 SGHTA, CDR2 FQGNSA. CDR3 size: 16 residues. The CDR3 DNA reads TGTGCCAGCAGCTTAGCTGGACTAGCGGGGGCAGATACGCAGTATTTT. Translated, it gives CASSLAGLAGADTQYF. The variable domain in full, completed from reference TRBV7-2 and TRBJ2-3, reads GAGVSQSPSNKVTEKGKDVELRCDPISGHTALYWYRQSLGQGLEFLIYFQGNSAPDKSGLPSDRFSAERTGGSVSTLTIQRTQQEDSAVYLCASSLAGLAGADTQYFGPGTRLTVL.

The gene calls are TRBV6-6 and TRBJ2-1, with D unresolved. The J call may be mistaken, given a closer DNA end match to TRBJ2-7. The CDR3 has 14 residues. Per germline, CDR1 MNHNY and CDR2 SVGAGI (reference sequence). CDR3 sequence: CASSPKGFPYEQYF. As DNA, the CDR3 is TGTGCCAGCAGCCCAAAGGGTTTCCCCTACGAGCAGTACTTC.

This clonotype was counted a few times. The genes are TRBV7-9 and TRBJ2-3; TRBD2 aligns across 10 bases. CDR1 is SEHNR, CDR2 FQNEAQ, per germline (reference sequence). The CDR3 totals 15 residues. V shed 3 bases, J shed 3 bases, and the junction held 3 bases outside the gene matches. The CDR3, as DNA: TGTGCCAGCAGCTTCGCTAGCGGGGGTACAGATACGCAGTATTTT. This sequence encodes CASSFASGGTDTQYF.

This clonotype was observed a few times. The chain uses TRBV3-1 and TRBJ2-5; D is undetermined. The CDR3 length is 12 residues. Trimming left V 4 bases short and J 3 bases short, with 6 bases between. Germline CDR1 reads LGHDT; CDR2 reads YNNKEL (reference sequence). The CDR3 protein is CASSLHEETQYF. In DNA, the CDR3 is TGTGCCAGCAGCCTTCATGAAGAGACCCAGTACTTC.

The genes are TRBV7-2 and TRBJ2-7; perhaps D is TRBD1 or TRBD2 (5 bases each). The CDR3 loop spans 12 amino acids. Germline-derived CDR1 and CDR2 are SGHTA and FQGNSA. V was cut by 6 bases and J by 3 bases, with 9 bases left in between. The CDR3 sequence is CASSWDVYEQYF. The CDR3, as DNA: TGTGCCAGCAGTTGGGACGTCTACGAGCAGTACTTC. Filled out from reference TRBV7-2 and TRBJ2-7, the complete variable domain reads GAGVSQSPSNKVTEKGKDVELRCDPISGHTALYWYRQSLGQGLEFLIYFQGNSAPDKSGLPSDRFSAERTGGSVSTLTIQRTQQEDSAVYLCASSWDVYEQYFGPGTRLTVT.

The gene calls are TRBV2 and TRBJ2-7, with 10 bases matching TRBD2. Losses at the gene ends were 8 bases for V and 1 base for J; bases not matched to a gene: 5. The CDR3 has 14 amino acids. Germline CDR1 SNHLY, CDR2 FYNNEI. The CDR3 sequence: CASHPGLASYEQYF. The DNA for the CDR3 is TGTGCCAGCCACCCGGGACTAGCGTCCTACGAGCAGTACTTC.

The CDR3 sequence: CASSFRGASTGELFF. CDR3 DNA sequence: TGCGCCAGCAGCTTTAGAGGGGCCAGCACCGGGGAGCTGTTTTTT. The gene calls are TRBV5-1 and TRBJ2-2, with D tentatively TRBD1 or TRBD2 (5 bases each). This CDR3 is built from 15 residues. CDR1 and CDR2 from the germline V gene are SGHRS and YFSETQ. The V and J ends lost 2 bases and 4 bases respectively, with 12 bases between them. Based on the CDR3 plus reference TRBV5-1 and TRBJ2-2, the full variable domain is KAGVTQTPRYLIKTRGQQVTLSCSPISGHRSVSWYQQTPGQGLQFLFEYFSETQRNKGNFPGRFSGRQFSNSRSEMNVSTLELGDSALYLCASSFRGASTGELFFGEGSRLTVL.

The chain recombines TRBV18 with TRBJ1-2; no firm D call. The germline V gene has CDR1 KGHSH and CDR2 LQKENI. V lost 3 bases to trimming and J lost 6 bases, with 14 bases between them. The CDR3 contains 14 residues. This CDR3 reads CASSPALKRDGYTF. The CDR3 coding sequence is TGTGCCAGCTCACCTGCCCTAAAGAGGGATGGCTACACCTTC.

This clonotype was observed a few times. J is TRBJ2-3 and V is TRBV20-1, with D tentatively TRBD2 (7 bases). The germline CDR1 and CDR2 sequences are DFQATT and SNEGSKA (reference sequence). CDR3 length: 15 amino acids. V was trimmed by 3 bases and J by 2 bases, leaving 15 bases between them. CDR3 residues: CSARPWGGPTDTQYF. The CDR3 DNA follows: TGCAGTGCTAGGCCTTGGGGGGGCCCCACAGATACGCAGTATTTT.

The chain employs TRBV5-1 and TRBJ2-1; tentatively, D is TRBD2 (5 bases). Trimming removed 4 bases from V and 7 bases from J, with 15 bases in between. The CDR3 is 14 residues long. CDR1 is SGHRS, CDR2 YFSETQ, per germline. CDR3 in amino acids: CASSIGWESNEQFF. The CDR3 bases are TGCGCCAGCAGCATCGGGTGGGAGTCAAATGAGCAGTTCTTC. The entire variable domain, with the rest obtained from reference TRBV5-1 and TRBJ2-1, is as follows: KAGVTQTPRYLIKTRGQQVTLSCSPISGHRSVSWYQQTPGQGLQFLFEYFSETQRNKGNFPGRFSGRQFSNSRSEMNVSTLELGDSALYLCASSIGWESNEQFFGPGTRLTVL.

A few counts support this clonotype. The genes are TRBV7-2 and TRBJ2-6, with D tentatively TRBD2 (5 bases). Germline assignment: CDR1 SGHTA and CDR2 FQGNSA. This CDR3 spans 17 amino acids. Trimming cost V 1 base and J 0 bases, with 10 bases left between them. CDR3 sequence: CASSLGGTSSGANVLTF. The CDR3 bases are TGTGCCAGCAGCTTAGGAGGTACTAGCTCTGGGGCCAACGTCCTGACTTTC.

Note on this clonotype: Compared with germline, one end of the junction differs, possibly owing to a read error. This chain joins TRBV5-1 and TRBJ2-5; tentative D call: TRBD1 (6 bases). This CDR3 region has 13 residues. From germline, CDR1 is SGHRS and CDR2 YFSETQ. In DNA, the CDR3 is TGCGCCAGCAGCTTAAGGACAGAGGGTTTGGTGTTCTTC. The encoded protein is CASSLRTEGLVFF.

The rearrangement links TRBV10-3 to TRBJ1-2, with 8 bases fitting TRBD1. J lost 2 bases, V lost 10 bases, and 6 bases had no gene match. The V gene's germline CDR1 is ENHRY and CDR2 SYGVKD. This CDR3 is built from 13 residues. The CDR3 here is CATEDRENYGYTF. Here the CDR3 DNA reads TGTGCCACCGAGGACAGGGAGAACTATGGCTACACCTTC.

The chain links TRBV7-9 to TRBJ1-2, with 9 bases matching TRBD1. CDR1 is SEHNR and CDR2 is FQNEAQ in the germline V gene (reference sequence). V dropped 4 bases and J dropped 5; count of bases not matched to a gene: 11. The CDR3 is made up of 16 amino acids. The CDR3 reads CASSSGTGRSPYGYTF. CDR3 DNA sequence: TGTGCCAGCAGCTCCGGGACAGGGCGATCCCCATATGGCTACACCTTC.

This clonotype came up a few times. The genes are TRBV5-1 and TRBJ1-2; D unresolved. CDR1 and CDR2 from the germline V gene are SGHRS and YFSETQ. The V end was cut by 4 bases, the J end by 7 bases, with 14 bases between. The CDR3 is made up of 13 amino acids. This chain's CDR3 is CASSQNRGSGYTF. DNA of the CDR3: TGCGCCAGCAGCCAAAATCGAGGGAGTGGCTACACCTTC.

J is TRBJ2-5 and V is TRBV7-9, with a weak D call TRBD2 (6 bases). There are 13 residues in the CDR3. V lost 6 bases and J lost 6, with 14 bases in between. Germline V gene sequence: CDR1 SEHNR, CDR2 FQNEAQ (reference sequence). The CDR3 DNA reads as TGTGCCAGCAGTACCGGGGACTCGAAGACCCAGTACTTC. As protein: CASSTGDSKTQYF.

This clonotype was seen a single time. This chain connects TRBV20-1 to TRBJ2-7; D possibly corresponds to TRBD1 (6 bases). The CDR3 is 16 amino acids. The V gene's germline CDR1 is DFQATT and CDR2 SNEGSKA (reference sequence). Trimming stripped 6 bases from V and 3 bases from J, with 24 bases between. DNA of the CDR3: TGCAGTGCCCAAGCACTGGACAGTATAAGCTACTACGAGCAGTACTTC. Encoded protein: CSAQALDSISYYEQYF.

This chain links TRBV11-2 with TRBJ2-1; D is perhaps TRBD2 (6 bases). CDR3 length: 14 residues. V dropped 4 bases and J dropped 4 bases, with 11 bases sitting between them. Germline CDR1 reads SGHAT; CDR2 reads FQNNGV. The CDR3, as DNA: TGTGCCAGCAGCTGGGCTAGCGCTTACAATGAGCAGTTCTTC. Amino acid sequence: CASSWASAYNEQFF.

This chain joins TRBV10-3 and TRBJ2-5, with D unresolved. Germline V CDR1 and CDR2: ENHRY, SYGVKD. The CDR3 is 14 amino acids. Deletions cut 0 bases from V and 3 bases from J, with 8 bases between. The CDR3 nucleotides are TGTGCCATCAGTGAGTCGGGGTGGGAAGAGACCCAGTACTTC. Residues: CAISESGWEETQYF.

The chain employs TRBV24-1 and TRBJ2-5; unclear D gene. Trimming left V 3 bases short and J 5 bases short, with 3 bases between. Germline values: CDR1 KGHDR, CDR2 SFDVKD. This CDR3 spans 11 amino acids. The CDR3 region is CATSDRETQYF. DNA of the CDR3: TGTGCCACCAGTGATCGGGAGACCCAGTACTTC.

The J gene is TRBJ2-7, the V gene TRBV6-1; 11 bases are a match to TRBD2. The CDR3 runs to 16 residues. Germline assignment: CDR1 MNHNS and CDR2 SASEGT. Trimming removed 1 base from V and 0 bases from J; junction bases left unmatched: 2. The CDR3 is CASSEGLAGGSYEQYF. DNA of the CDR3: TGTGCCAGCAGTGAAGGCCTAGCGGGAGGCTCCTACGAGCAGTACTTC.